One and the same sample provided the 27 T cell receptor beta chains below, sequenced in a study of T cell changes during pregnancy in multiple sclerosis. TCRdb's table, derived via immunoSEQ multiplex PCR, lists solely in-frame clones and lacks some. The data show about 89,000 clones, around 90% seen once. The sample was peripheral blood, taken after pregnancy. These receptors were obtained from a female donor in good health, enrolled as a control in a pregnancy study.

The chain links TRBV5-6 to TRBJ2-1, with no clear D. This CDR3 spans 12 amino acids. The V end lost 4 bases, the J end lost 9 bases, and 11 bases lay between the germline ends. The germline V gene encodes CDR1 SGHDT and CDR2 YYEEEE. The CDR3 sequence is CASSPPSLEQFF. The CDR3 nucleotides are TGTGCCAGCAGCCCACCTAGTCTTGAGCAGTTCTTC.

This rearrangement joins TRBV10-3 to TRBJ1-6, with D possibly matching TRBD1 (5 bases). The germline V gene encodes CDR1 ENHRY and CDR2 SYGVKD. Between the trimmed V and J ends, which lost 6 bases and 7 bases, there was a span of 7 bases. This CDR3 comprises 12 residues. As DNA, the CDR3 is TGTGCCATCAGGACAGTGAATTCACCCCTCCACTTT. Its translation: CAIRTVNSPLHF.

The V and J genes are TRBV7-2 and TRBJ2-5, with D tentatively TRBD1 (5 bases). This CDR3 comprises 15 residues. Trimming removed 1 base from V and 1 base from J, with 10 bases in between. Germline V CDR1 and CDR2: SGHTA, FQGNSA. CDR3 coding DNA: TGTGCCAGCAGCTTAGTTCGGCAGGGCCAAGAGACCCAGTACTTC. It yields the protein CASSLVRQGQETQYF.

The CDR3 is CASSLGGSSYNEQFF. The CDR3 DNA sequence: TGTGCCAGCAGTTTAGGGGGGAGCTCCTACAATGAGCAGTTCTTC. J is TRBJ2-1 and V is TRBV28; a possible D gene is TRBD2 (6 bases). V lost 2 bases and J 0 bases, leaving 8 bases between the germline ends. From germline, CDR1 is MDHEN and CDR2 SYDVKM. CDR3 length: 15 amino acids.

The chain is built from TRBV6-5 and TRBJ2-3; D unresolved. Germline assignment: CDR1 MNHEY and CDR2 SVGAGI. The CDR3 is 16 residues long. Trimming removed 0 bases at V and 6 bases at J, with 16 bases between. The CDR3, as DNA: TGTGCCAGCAGTTACTCATCATCCCCCACTCCGGATACGCAGTATTTT. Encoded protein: CASSYSSSPTPDTQYF.

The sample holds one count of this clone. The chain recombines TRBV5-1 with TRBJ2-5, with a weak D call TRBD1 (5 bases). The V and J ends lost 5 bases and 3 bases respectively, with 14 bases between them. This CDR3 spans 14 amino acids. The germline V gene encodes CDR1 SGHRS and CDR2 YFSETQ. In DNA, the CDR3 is TGCGCCAGCAGAGAAAGGGGCAGTGAAGAGACCCAGTACTTC. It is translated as CASRERGSEETQYF.

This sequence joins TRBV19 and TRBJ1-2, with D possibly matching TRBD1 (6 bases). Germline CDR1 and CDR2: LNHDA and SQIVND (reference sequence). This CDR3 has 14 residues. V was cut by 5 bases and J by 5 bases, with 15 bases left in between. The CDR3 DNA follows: TGTGCCAGTAGTGGACAGACCTCTTGGTATGGCTACACCTTC. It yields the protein CASSGQTSWYGYTF. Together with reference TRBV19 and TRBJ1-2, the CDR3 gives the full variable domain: DGGITQSPKYLFRKEGQNVTLSCEQNLNHDAMYWYRQDPGQGLRLIYYSQIVNDFQKGDIAEGYSVSREKKESFPLTVTSAQKNPTAFYLCASSGQTSWYGYTFGSGTRLTVV.

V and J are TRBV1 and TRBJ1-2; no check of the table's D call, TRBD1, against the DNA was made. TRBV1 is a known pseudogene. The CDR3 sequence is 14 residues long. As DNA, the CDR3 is TGCACCAGCAGCCAAGATACCCAGACAGGGGGCTACACCTTC. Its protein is CTSSQDTQTGGYTF.

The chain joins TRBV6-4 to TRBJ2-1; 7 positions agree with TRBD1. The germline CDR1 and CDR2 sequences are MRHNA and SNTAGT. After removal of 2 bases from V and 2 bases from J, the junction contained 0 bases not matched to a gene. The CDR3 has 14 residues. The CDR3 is CASSDGTAYNEQFF. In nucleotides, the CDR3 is TGTGCCAGCAGTGACGGGACAGCCTACAATGAGCAGTTCTTC.

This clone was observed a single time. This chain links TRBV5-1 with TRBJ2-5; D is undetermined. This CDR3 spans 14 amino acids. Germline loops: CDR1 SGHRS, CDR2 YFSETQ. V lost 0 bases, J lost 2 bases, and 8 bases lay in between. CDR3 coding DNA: TGCGCCAGCAGCTTGGAATCCACTCAAGAGACCCAGTACTTC. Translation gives CASSLESTQETQYF.

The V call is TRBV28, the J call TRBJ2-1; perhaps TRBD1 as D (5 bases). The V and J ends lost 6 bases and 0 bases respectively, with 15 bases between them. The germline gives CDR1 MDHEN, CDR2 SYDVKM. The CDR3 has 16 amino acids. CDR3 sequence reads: CASSPVGVGSYNEQFF. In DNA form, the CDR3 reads TGTGCCAGCAGCCCAGTAGGGGTCGGCTCCTACAATGAGCAGTTCTTC.

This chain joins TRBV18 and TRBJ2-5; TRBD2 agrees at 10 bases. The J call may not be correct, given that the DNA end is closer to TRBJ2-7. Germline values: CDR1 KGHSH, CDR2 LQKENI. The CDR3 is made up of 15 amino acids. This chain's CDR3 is CASSPPGLARYEQYF. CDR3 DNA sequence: TGTGCCAGCTCACCTCCGGGACTAGCGCGGTACGAGCAGTACTTC.

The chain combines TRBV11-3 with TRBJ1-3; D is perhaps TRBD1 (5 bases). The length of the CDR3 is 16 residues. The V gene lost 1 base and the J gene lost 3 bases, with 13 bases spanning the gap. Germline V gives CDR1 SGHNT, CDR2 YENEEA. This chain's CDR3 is CASSLGQSTFGNTIYF. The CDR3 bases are TGTGCCAGCAGCTTAGGACAGAGCACCTTTGGAAACACCATATATTTT. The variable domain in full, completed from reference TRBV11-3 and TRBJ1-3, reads EAGVVQSPRYKIIEKKQPVAFWCNPISGHNTLYWYLQNLGQGPELLIRYENEEAVDDSQLPKDRFSAERLKGVDSTLKIQPAELGDSAVYLCASSLGQSTFGNTIYFGEGSWLTVV.

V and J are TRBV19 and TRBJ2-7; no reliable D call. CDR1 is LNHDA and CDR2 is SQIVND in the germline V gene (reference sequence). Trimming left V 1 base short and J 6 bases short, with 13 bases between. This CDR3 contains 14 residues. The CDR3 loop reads CASSIVTSSGEQYF. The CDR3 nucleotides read TGTGCCAGTAGTATAGTGACATCCTCTGGCGAGCAGTACTTC. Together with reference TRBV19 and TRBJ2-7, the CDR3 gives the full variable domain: DGGITQSPKYLFRKEGQNVTLSCEQNLNHDAMYWYRQDPGQGLRLIYYSQIVNDFQKGDIAEGYSVSREKKESFPLTVTSAQKNPTAFYLCASSIVTSSGEQYFGPGTRLTVT.

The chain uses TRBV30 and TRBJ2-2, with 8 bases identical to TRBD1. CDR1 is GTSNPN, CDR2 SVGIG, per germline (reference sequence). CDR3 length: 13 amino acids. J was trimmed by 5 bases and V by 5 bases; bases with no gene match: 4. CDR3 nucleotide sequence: TGTGCCTGGGGACAGGGAGAGACCGGGGAGCTGTTTTTT. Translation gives CAWGQGETGELFF.

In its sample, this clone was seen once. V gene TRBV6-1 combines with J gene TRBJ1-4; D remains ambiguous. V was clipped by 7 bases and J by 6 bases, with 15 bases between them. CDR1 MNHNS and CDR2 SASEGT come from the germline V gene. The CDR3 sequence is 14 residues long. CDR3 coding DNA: TGTGCCAGCATGCGAGGAGGGCTTTATGAAAAACTGTTTTTT. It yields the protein CASMRGGLYEKLFF.

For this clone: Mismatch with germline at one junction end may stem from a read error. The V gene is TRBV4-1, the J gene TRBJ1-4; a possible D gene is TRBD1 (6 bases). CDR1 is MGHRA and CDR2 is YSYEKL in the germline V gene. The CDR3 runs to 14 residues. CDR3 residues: CASGQGQHHEKLFF. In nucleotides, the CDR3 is TGCGCCAGCGGCCAAGGACAGCATCATGAAAAACTGTTTTTT.

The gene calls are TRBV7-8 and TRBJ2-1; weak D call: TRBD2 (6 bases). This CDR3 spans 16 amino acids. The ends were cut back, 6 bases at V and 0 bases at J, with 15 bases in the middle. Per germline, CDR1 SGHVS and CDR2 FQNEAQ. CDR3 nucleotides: TGTGCCAGCAGTCCCTGGGCCGGGGGCTCCTACAATGAGCAGTTCTTC. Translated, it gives CASSPWAGGSYNEQFF.

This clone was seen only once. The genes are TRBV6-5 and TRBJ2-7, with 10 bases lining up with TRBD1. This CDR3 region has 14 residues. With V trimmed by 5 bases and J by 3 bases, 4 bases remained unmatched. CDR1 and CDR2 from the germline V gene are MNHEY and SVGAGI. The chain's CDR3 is CASSARDRGYEQYF. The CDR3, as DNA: TGTGCCAGCAGTGCCAGGGACAGGGGCTACGAGCAGTACTTC.

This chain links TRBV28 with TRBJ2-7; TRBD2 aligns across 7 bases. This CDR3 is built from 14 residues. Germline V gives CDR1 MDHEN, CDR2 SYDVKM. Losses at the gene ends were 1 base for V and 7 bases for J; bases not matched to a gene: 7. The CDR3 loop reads CASSLLRELGEQYF. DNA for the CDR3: TGTGCCAGCAGTTTATTGCGGGAGCTGGGGGAGCAGTACTTC.

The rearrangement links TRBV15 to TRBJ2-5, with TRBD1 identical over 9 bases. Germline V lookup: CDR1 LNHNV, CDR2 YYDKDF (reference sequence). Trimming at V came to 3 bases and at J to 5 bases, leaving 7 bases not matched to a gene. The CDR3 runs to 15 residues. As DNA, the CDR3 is TGTGCCACCAGCAGCCAGACAGGGGGGGCCGAGACCCAGTACTTC. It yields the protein CATSSQTGGAETQYF.

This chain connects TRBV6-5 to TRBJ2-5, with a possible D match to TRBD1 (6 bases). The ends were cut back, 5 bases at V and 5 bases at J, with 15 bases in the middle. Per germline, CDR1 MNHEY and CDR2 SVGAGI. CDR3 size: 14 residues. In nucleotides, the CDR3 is TGTGCCAGCAGTCCAGGGACATCAACGGAGACCCAGTACTTC. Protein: CASSPGTSTETQYF.

For the CDR3, the DNA is TGTGCCAGCAGCCGGGGGGCGAACCAAGAGACCCAGTACTTC. This translates into CASSRGANQETQYF. This sequence joins TRBV11-1 and TRBJ2-5, with a possible D match to TRBD2 (7 bases). This CDR3 comprises 14 residues. V lost 5 bases to trimming and J lost 0 bases, with 10 bases between them. Germline V lookup: CDR1 SGHAT, CDR2 FQDESV (reference sequence).

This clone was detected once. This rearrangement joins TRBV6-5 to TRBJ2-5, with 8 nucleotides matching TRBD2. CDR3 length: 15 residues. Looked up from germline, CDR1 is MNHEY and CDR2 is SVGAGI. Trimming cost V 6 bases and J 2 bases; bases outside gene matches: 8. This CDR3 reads CASRPELAAQETQYF. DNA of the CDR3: TGTGCCAGCAGACCCGAACTAGCGGCGCAAGAGACCCAGTACTTC.

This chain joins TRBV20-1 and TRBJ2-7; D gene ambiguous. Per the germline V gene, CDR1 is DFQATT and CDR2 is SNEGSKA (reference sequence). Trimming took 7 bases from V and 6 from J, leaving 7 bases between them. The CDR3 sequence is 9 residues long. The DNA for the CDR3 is TGCAGTGACCTCGGCGAGCAGTACTTC. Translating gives CSDLGEQYF.

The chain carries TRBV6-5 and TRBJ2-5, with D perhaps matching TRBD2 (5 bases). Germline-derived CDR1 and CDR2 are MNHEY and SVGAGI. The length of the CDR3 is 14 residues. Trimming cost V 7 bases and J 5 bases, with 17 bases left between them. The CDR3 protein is CASTPLGVPETQYF. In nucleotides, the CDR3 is TGTGCCAGCACCCCATTGGGAGTTCCGGAGACCCAGTACTTC.

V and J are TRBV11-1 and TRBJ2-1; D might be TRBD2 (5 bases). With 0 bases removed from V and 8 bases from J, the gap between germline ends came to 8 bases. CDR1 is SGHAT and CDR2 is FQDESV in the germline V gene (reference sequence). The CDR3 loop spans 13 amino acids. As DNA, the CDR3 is TGTGCCAGCAGCTTAGCCGTACTAGATGAGCAGTTCTTC. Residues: CASSLAVLDEQFF. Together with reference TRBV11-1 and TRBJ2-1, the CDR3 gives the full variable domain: EAEVAQSPRYKITEKSQAVAFWCDPISGHATLYWYRQILGQGPELLVQFQDESVVDDSQLPKDRFSAERLKGVDSTLKIQPAELGDSAMYLCASSLAVLDEQFFGPGTRLTVL.